These 21 T cell receptor beta chains share one sample of origin, sequenced in a study of T-cell memory formation after mild COVID-19. MiXCR, applied by TCRdb to the 5' RACE reads, yields one record per CDR3 protein. The data contain 250,000 to 350,000 distinct CDR3 sequences, approximately 16% of them singletons. The sample comprised PBMCs or a T cell subset sorted from them (not recorded which). The receptors derive from a man aged 18-30 years who had mild COVID-19 (a few samples of this study predate the infection). Cell type and time point are not known.

Here the CDR3 DNA reads TGCAGTGCTACCCCCGTGGTAGCGGGGGGCATCAACACCGGGGAGCTGTTTTTT. The encoded protein is CSATPVVAGGINTGELFF. This chain joins TRBV20-1 and TRBJ2-2; 10 nucleotides match TRBD2. Germline loops: CDR1 DFQATT, CDR2 SNEGSKA (reference sequence). V shed 4 bases and J 2 bases; nucleotides not matched to a gene: 13. CDR3 length: 18 amino acids.

This clonotype was detected only a few times. The chain joins TRBV5-5 to TRBJ2-3; D is unclear. Germline V gene lookup returns CDR1 SGHKS and CDR2 YYEKEE (reference sequence). The CDR3 extends over 14 amino acids. V shed 7 bases and J shed 0 bases, with 12 bases lying between them. The CDR3 spells CASDVIVSTDTQYF. The CDR3 DNA reads as TGTGCCAGCGACGTGATTGTTAGCACAGATACGCAGTATTTT.

This clonotype was seen only a few times. The CDR3, as DNA: TGTGCCAGCTCACCACTAGGGACCGACACGGGCACTGAAGCTTTCTTT. Translation: CASSPLGTDTGTEAFF. This rearrangement joins TRBV18 to TRBJ1-1; TRBD1 is a possible D gene (5 bases). The CDR3 sequence is 16 residues long. Germline CDR1 KGHSH, CDR2 LQKENI. The V and J ends lost 1 base and 4 bases respectively, with 16 bases between them.

This clonotype has a handful of counts. CDR3 loop: CASSLRSVEAFF. DNA for the CDR3: TGTGCCAGCAGTTTACGATCAGTTGAAGCTTTCTTT. This chain links TRBV12-3 or TRBV12-4 with TRBJ1-1, with unresolved D. V lost 2 bases, J lost 7 bases, and 8 bases lay in between. This CDR3 contains 12 residues.

This clonotype was counted between two and nine times. The chain has TRBV4-1 and TRBJ1-6, with TRBD1 identical over 9 bases. Germline V gives CDR1 MGHRA, CDR2 YSYEKL. Losses at the gene ends were 1 base for V and 13 bases for J; bases not matched to a gene: 11. The CDR3 has 16 residues. The chain's CDR3 is CASSQGGGTGRSPLHF. The DNA for the CDR3 is TGCGCCAGCAGCCAAGGGGGGGGGACAGGGCGCTCCCCCCTCCACTTT.

This chain links TRBV11-2 with TRBJ2-3, with 8 bases that match TRBD2. The CDR3 spans 19 residues. Trimming removed 5 bases from V and 4 bases from J; junction bases left unmatched: 20. CDR1 is SGHAT and CDR2 is FQNNGV in the germline V gene. The CDR3 loop reads CASSPRLSGGRMGADTQYF. The CDR3, as DNA: TGTGCCAGCAGCCCCCGTCTCAGCGGGGGAAGAATGGGTGCAGATACGCAGTATTTT.

Only a few counts were recorded for this clonotype. The chain couples TRBV7-2 to TRBJ2-1, with D maybe TRBD2 (5 bases). With 10 bases removed from V and 0 bases from J, the gap between germline ends came to 16 bases. CDR3 length: 15 residues. Per the germline V gene, CDR1 is SGHTA and CDR2 is FQGNSA. The CDR3 loop is CATGTRRSSYNEQFF. CDR3 DNA: TGTGCCACGGGAACCAGACGGAGCTCCTACAATGAGCAGTTCTTC.

This clonotype came up many times. The V gene is TRBV6-5, the J gene TRBJ2-1; no clear D gene. Per the germline V gene, CDR1 is MNHEY and CDR2 is SVGAGI. This CDR3 has 14 residues. With 2 bases removed from V and 6 bases from J, the gap between germline ends came to 11 bases. The CDR3 here is CASSYASGLNEQFF. CDR3 in DNA: TGTGCCAGCAGTTACGCGTCCGGTCTCAATGAGCAGTTCTTC.

This clonotype appeared a few times. CDR3 protein: CASSYSQMMFYGYTF. CDR3 DNA: TGTGCCAGCAGTTACTCTCAGATGATGTTCTATGGCTACACCTTC. V usage is TRBV6-5 and J usage is TRBJ1-2; unclear D gene. The length of the CDR3 is 15 residues. Trimming took off 0 bases at V and 4 bases at J, with 12 bases between the two ends. Per germline, CDR1 MNHEY and CDR2 SVGAGI.

J is TRBJ2-1 and V is TRBV19; weak D call: TRBD2 (5 bases). Germline CDR1 and CDR2: LNHDA and SQIVND (reference sequence). With 1 base removed from V and 5 bases from J, the gap between germline ends came to 12 bases. The CDR3 consists of 15 residues. The CDR3 DNA is TGTGCCAGTAGTATAGCAGCGGAGAGTAACAATGAGCAGTTCTTC. Translation: CASSIAAESNNEQFF.

This chain links TRBV30 with TRBJ1-1; D gene uncertain. The CDR3 totals 12 residues. V was shortened by 3 bases and J by 7 bases, with 12 bases between the two germline ends. Germline-derived CDR1 and CDR2 are GTSNPN and SVGIG (reference sequence). The CDR3 DNA reads as TGTGCCTGGAGCCTACTACGGGGTGAAGCTTTCTTT. Its translation is CAWSLLRGEAFF.

The chain links TRBV9 to TRBJ1-6, with a weak D call TRBD1 (5 bases). The CDR3 sequence is 16 residues long. Germline CDR1 SGDLS, CDR2 YYNGEE. Trimming cost V 0 bases and J 6 bases, with 13 bases left between them. CDR3 protein: CASSVAGGGLNSPLHF. CDR3 nucleotides: TGTGCCAGCAGCGTAGCCGGGGGAGGCCTTAATTCACCCCTCCACTTT.

The chain employs TRBV2 and TRBJ2-2; D may be TRBD1 or TRBD2 (6 bases each). V lost 6 bases and J 3 bases, leaving 11 bases between the germline ends. This CDR3 is built from 14 residues. Germline V lookup: CDR1 SNHLY, CDR2 FYNNEI. The CDR3 loop reads CASRGGQYTGELFF. The CDR3 coding sequence is TGTGCCAGCAGGGGAGGACAGTACACCGGGGAGCTGTTTTTT.

V and J are TRBV4-2 and TRBJ2-2, with D perhaps assigned TRBD1 or TRBD2 (5 bases each). Trimming removed 0 bases at V and 2 bases at J, with 13 bases between. Germline CDR1 reads LGHNA; CDR2 reads YNFKEQ. The CDR3 runs to 17 residues. The chain's CDR3 is CASSQELRDLNTGELFF. The CDR3 DNA reads TGTGCCAGCAGCCAAGAACTTCGGGACCTAAACACCGGGGAGCTGTTTTTT.

This clonotype was observed a handful of times. The rearrangement links TRBV27 to TRBJ1-6; D gene ambiguous. Germline CDR1 is MNHEY and CDR2 is SMNVEV (reference sequence). The V and J ends lost 7 bases and 9 bases respectively, with 19 bases between them. The CDR3 extends over 15 amino acids. CDR3 sequence reads: CASIPTAGSGSPLHF. DNA for the CDR3: TGTGCCAGCATCCCGACTGCGGGGTCGGGTTCACCCCTCCACTTT.

This rearrangement joins TRBV4-1 to TRBJ1-2; the match to TRBD1 covers 8 bases. Germline V gene sequence: CDR1 MGHRA, CDR2 YSYEKL. The V and J ends lost 4 bases and 7 bases, in that order; junction bases with no gene match: 11. This CDR3 has 15 residues. CDR3 sequence reads: CASSPRTGSAGGYTF. As DNA, the CDR3 is TGCGCCAGCAGCCCCCGGACAGGGTCCGCGGGTGGCTACACCTTC.

This clonotype was observed a handful of times. V is TRBV18 and J is TRBJ2-7; 9 bases map to TRBD1. CDR1 KGHSH and CDR2 LQKENI come from the germline V gene. The ends lost 3 bases at V and 3 bases at J; junction bases unmatched: 9. The CDR3 is made up of 16 amino acids. For the CDR3, the DNA is TGTGCCAGCTCACCCCTCCCCACAGGGGGCAACTACGAGCAGTACGTC. It encodes CASSPLPTGGNYEQYV.

The V and J genes are TRBV6-1 and TRBJ1-6; D might be TRBD1 (6 bases). The germline V and J ends were trimmed by 6 bases and 7 bases, with 19 bases remaining between them. The germline V gene encodes CDR1 MNHNS and CDR2 SASEGT. The length of the CDR3 is 16 residues. The CDR3, as DNA: TGTGCCAGCAGGGGGGACACACAGTGGAGGAATTCACCCCTCCACTTT. Translation gives CASRGDTQWRNSPLHF.

The chain joins TRBV6-5 to TRBJ2-7, with TRBD1 as a possible D gene (5 bases). V was pared by 0 bases and J by 2 bases, with 11 bases between. The length of the CDR3 is 15 residues. Germline CDR1 is MNHEY and CDR2 is SVGAGI. The CDR3 region has the DNA TGTGCCAGCAGTTACTCTTCCAGGGTACCCTACGAGCAGTACTTC. Translation gives CASSYSSRVPYEQYF.

The genes are TRBV14 and TRBJ2-7, with TRBD2 matching 8 bases. J gave up 0 bases and V 4 bases, and 5 bases lay outside the gene matches. The CDR3 sequence is 15 residues long. Germline V gives CDR1 SGHDN, CDR2 FVKESK. The CDR3 protein is CASSLRLAPSYEQYV. DNA of the CDR3: TGTGCCAGCAGCCTCCGACTAGCGCCCTCCTACGAGCAGTACGTC.

The rearrangement joins TRBV5-1 to TRBJ2-1; 8 positions match TRBD1. CDR3 size: 14 residues. The trim removed 4 bases at V and 7 bases at J, leaving 7 bases unmatched. Germline CDR1 reads SGHRS; CDR2 reads YFSETQ. The CDR3 DNA reads as TGCGCCAGCAGCAGGGGACAGGACCCAAATGAGCAGTTCTTC. Translating gives CASSRGQDPNEQFF.